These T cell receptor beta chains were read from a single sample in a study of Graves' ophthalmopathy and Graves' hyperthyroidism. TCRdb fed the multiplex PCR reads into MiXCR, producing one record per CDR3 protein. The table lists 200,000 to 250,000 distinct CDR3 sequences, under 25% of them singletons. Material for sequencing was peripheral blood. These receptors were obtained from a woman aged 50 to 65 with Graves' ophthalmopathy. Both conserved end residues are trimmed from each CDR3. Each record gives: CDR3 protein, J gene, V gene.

CDR3aa: ASSTHRGAYEQY
j_gene: TRBJ2-7
v_gene: TRBV19

CDR3aa: ASSISEGYGYT
j_gene: TRBJ1-2
v_gene: TRBV5-1

CDR3aa: ASSLIGLGDEQY
j_gene: TRBJ2-7
v_gene: TRBV5-4

CDR3aa: SALGLAGGYEQY
j_gene: TRBJ2-7
v_gene: TRBV20-1

CDR3aa: ASGLRGYGYT
j_gene: TRBJ1-2
v_gene: TRBV12-3/TRBV12-4

CDR3aa: ASSLGTGTGHQPQH
j_gene: TRBJ1-5
v_gene: TRBV6-5

CDR3aa: SASILAGPAGYEQF
j_gene: TRBJ2-1
v_gene: TRBV20-1

CDR3aa: ASSMDKNYGYT
j_gene: TRBJ1-2
v_gene: TRBV2

CDR3aa: ASNADRQGAGHGYT
j_gene: TRBJ1-2
v_gene: TRBV2

CDR3aa: ASSHYSGPGVGAF
j_gene: TRBJ1-1
v_gene: TRBV3-1

CDR3aa: ASSLGTGFQNIQY
j_gene: TRBJ2-4
v_gene: TRBV5-1

CDR3aa: ATSPEGSNQPQH
j_gene: TRBJ1-5
v_gene: TRBV24-1

CDR3aa: SVEDGVGGLRTQY
j_gene: TRBJ2-5
v_gene: TRBV29-1

CDR3aa: ASTRDGSNQPQH
j_gene: TRBJ1-5
v_gene: TRBV6-2/TRBV6-3

CDR3aa: AISGTSGRDLETQY
j_gene: TRBJ2-5
v_gene: TRBV10-3

CDR3aa: ASSYSFSAGIPYEQY
j_gene: TRBJ2-7
v_gene: TRBV6-5

CDR3aa: ASSSQRDRSYGYT
j_gene: TRBJ1-2
v_gene: TRBV7-9

CDR3aa: ASKVGQGVGYEQY
j_gene: TRBJ2-7
v_gene: TRBV12-3/TRBV12-4

CDR3aa: ASSSAGTGSRGEQY
j_gene: TRBJ2-7
v_gene: TRBV5-6

CDR3aa: ASSFSPLSGRVNTGELF
j_gene: TRBJ2-2
v_gene: TRBV11-2

CDR3aa: AWSTGGLTEAF
j_gene: TRBJ1-1
v_gene: TRBV30

CDR3aa: ASSFDSLTRGYT
j_gene: TRBJ1-2
v_gene: TRBV12-3/TRBV12-4

CDR3aa: ASSLSLNRRLAKNIQY
j_gene: TRBJ2-4
v_gene: TRBV28

CDR3aa: ASSPQTGVGSEAF
j_gene: TRBJ1-1
v_gene: TRBV5-1

CDR3aa: ASSYSVGNTIY
j_gene: TRBJ1-3
v_gene: TRBV6-5

CDR3aa: SAIGILPGQGLKAF
j_gene: TRBJ1-1
v_gene: TRBV20-1

CDR3aa: ASADREQETQY
j_gene: TRBJ2-5
v_gene: TRBV27

CDR3aa: ASSLTGGRGSHNSPLH
j_gene: TRBJ1-6
v_gene: TRBV19

CDR3aa: ASSHMTYEQY
j_gene: TRBJ2-7
v_gene: TRBV12-3/TRBV12-4

CDR3aa: ASSVLTSGRKGEQY
j_gene: TRBJ2-7
v_gene: TRBV12-3/TRBV12-4

CDR3aa: SARKTGLTYEQY
j_gene: TRBJ2-7
v_gene: TRBV20-1

CDR3aa: ASRLRTGQNQPQH
j_gene: TRBJ1-5
v_gene: TRBV6-1

CDR3aa: SAKPQGAVRELF
j_gene: TRBJ2-2
v_gene: TRBV20-1

CDR3aa: ASSRNTGGLSQETQY
j_gene: TRBJ2-5
v_gene: TRBV11-2

CDR3aa: ASSLVWGAKSTEAF
j_gene: TRBJ1-1
v_gene: TRBV12-3/TRBV12-4

CDR3aa: ASSMDAATQY
j_gene: TRBJ2-3
v_gene: TRBV7-3

CDR3aa: ASSLRGQGFYEQY
j_gene: TRBJ2-7
v_gene: TRBV28

CDR3aa: AWNPTGTVAF
j_gene: TRBJ1-1
v_gene: TRBV30

CDR3aa: ASSLAGTRGTEAF
j_gene: TRBJ1-1
v_gene: TRBV5-1

CDR3aa: ASSLSGGYKNSPLH
j_gene: TRBJ1-6
v_gene: TRBV5-1

CDR3aa: ASSDTQGQPQH
j_gene: TRBJ1-5
v_gene: TRBV6-4

CDR3aa: ASSQRRSVDPTETQY
j_gene: TRBJ2-5
v_gene: TRBV3-1

CDR3aa: ASSPQGTSFGYT
j_gene: TRBJ1-2
v_gene: TRBV27

CDR3aa: ASSSGEAF
j_gene: TRBJ1-1
v_gene: TRBV12-3/TRBV12-4

CDR3aa: ASSFGQGIQETQY
j_gene: TRBJ2-5
v_gene: TRBV7-6

CDR3aa: SASQSGQGKVYEQY
j_gene: TRBJ2-7
v_gene: TRBV20-1